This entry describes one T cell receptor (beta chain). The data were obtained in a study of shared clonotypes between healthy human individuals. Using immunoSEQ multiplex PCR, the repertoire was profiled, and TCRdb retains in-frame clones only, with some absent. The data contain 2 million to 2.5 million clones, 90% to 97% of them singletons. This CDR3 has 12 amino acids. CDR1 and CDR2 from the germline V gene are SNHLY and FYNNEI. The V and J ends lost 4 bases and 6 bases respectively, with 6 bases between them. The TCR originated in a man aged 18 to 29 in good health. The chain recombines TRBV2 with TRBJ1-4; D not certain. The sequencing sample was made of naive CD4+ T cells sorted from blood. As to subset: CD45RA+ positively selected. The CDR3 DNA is TGTGCCAGCAGTGTTCTATATGAAAAACTGTTTTTT. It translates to CASSVLYEKLFF.